What follows describes a single T cell receptor beta chain. Residents of about two dozen US areas, aged roughly 18 to 89 years, made up the participants. The germline gives CDR1 LGHNA, CDR2 YSLEER. The length of the CDR3 is 18 residues. V was trimmed by 2 bases and J by 0 bases, leaving 16 bases between them. This sample stems from a study of blood T cell repertoires in COVID-19. Study-level background: The study drew acute and convalescent COVID-19 samples from the United States, Italy and Spain.

Source study methods: Amplified reference gene primers provided the basis for estimating nucleated cell counts. The assay was immunoSEQ multiplex PCR, and TCRdb's table has in-frame clones only and misses some. The V and J calls and the clone size are those of that table, but D and trimming were determined from the DNA. This sample carries hundreds of thousands of clones, roughly nine tenths of them seen once, and the ten largest clones take roughly 5.2%. Sequenced material: PBMCs or T cells enriched from blood (not recorded which). The chain couples TRBV4-3 to TRBJ2-2, with D possibly TRBD2 on 8 matching bases. The clonotype was recovered from a man between 60 and 70 years old who had recovered from COVID-19. The CDR3 region is CASSQPGGGTSNTGELFF. The CDR3 coding sequence is TGCGCCAGCAGCCAACCGGGAGGGGGCACCTCGAACACCGGGGAGCTGTTTTTT.